Reported below is one T cell receptor (beta chain). V was shortened by 2 bases and J by 7 bases, with 11 bases between the two germline ends. The germline CDR1 and CDR2 sequences are WSHSY and SAAADI. This CDR3 region has 13 residues. This sample is part of a study of OX40 agonist ivuxolimab in advanced cancers. Assay used: immunoSEQ multiplex PCR; TCRdb lists only in-frame clones, some missing. Counted here are over 100,000 clones, over 75% occurring once; the ten biggest clones make up approximately 0.99%. This sequence joins TRBV10-2 and TRBJ1-2; possibly TRBD1 for D (5 bases). The sample here was CD4+ or CD8+ T cells sorted from blood, taken in a trial of the OX40 agonist ivuxolimab. The TCR sequence derives from an adult with an advanced solid tumor such as melanoma, head and neck, liver or kidney cancer. The CDR3, as DNA: TGCGCCAGCAGTGAGGGGGGGTTTGGTGGCTACACCTTC. As protein: CASSEGGFGGYTF.